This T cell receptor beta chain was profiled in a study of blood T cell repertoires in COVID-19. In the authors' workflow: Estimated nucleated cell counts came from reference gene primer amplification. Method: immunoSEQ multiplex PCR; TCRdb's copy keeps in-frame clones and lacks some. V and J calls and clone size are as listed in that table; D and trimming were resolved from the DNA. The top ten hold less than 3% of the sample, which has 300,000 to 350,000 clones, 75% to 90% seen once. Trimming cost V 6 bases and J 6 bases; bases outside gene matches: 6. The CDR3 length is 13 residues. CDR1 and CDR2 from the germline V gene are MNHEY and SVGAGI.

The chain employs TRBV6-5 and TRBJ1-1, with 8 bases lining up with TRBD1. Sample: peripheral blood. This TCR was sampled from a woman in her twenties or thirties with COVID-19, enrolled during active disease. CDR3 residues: CASREGQAPEAFF. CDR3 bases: TGTGCCAGCAGAGAGGGACAGGCCCCTGAAGCTTTCTTT.